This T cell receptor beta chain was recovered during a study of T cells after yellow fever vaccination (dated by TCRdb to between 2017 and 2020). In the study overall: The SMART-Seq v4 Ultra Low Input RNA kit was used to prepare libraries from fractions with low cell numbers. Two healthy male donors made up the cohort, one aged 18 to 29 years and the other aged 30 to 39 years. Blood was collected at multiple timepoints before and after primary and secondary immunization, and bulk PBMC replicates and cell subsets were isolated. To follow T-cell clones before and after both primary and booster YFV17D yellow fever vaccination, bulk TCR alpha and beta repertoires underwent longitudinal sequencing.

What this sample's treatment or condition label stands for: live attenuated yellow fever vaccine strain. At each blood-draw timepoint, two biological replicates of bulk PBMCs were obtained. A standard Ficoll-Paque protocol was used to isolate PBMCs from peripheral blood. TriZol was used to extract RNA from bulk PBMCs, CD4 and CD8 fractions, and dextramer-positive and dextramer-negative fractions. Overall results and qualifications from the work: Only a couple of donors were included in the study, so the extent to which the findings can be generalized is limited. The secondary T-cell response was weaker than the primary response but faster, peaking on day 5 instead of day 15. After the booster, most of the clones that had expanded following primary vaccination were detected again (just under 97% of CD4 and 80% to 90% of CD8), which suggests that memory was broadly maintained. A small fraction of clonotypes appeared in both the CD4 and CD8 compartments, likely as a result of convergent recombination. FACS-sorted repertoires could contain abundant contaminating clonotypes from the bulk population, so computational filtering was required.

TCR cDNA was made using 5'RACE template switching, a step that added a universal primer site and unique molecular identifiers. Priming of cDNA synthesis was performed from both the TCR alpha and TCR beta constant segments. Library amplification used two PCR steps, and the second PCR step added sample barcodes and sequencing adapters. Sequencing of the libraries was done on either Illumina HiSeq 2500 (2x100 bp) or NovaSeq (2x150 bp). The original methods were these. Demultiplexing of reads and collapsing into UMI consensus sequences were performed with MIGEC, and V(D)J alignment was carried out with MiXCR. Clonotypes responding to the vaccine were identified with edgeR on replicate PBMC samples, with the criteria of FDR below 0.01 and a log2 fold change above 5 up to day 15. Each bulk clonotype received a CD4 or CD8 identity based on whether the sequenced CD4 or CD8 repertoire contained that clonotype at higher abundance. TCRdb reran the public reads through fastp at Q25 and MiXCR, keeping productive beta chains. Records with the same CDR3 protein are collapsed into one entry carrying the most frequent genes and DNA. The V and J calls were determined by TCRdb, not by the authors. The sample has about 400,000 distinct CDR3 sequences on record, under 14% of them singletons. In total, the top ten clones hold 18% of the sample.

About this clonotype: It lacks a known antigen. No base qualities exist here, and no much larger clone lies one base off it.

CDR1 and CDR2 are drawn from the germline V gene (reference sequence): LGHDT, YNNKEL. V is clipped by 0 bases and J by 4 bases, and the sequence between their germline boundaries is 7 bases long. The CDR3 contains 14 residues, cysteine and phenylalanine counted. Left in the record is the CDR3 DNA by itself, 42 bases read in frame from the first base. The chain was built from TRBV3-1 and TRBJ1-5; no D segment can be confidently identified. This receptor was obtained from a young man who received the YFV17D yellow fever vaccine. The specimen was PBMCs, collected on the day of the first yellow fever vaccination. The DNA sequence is TGTGCCAGCAGCCAAGAAGGCGGGAATCAGCCCCAGCATTTT. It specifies CASSQEGGNQPQHF.